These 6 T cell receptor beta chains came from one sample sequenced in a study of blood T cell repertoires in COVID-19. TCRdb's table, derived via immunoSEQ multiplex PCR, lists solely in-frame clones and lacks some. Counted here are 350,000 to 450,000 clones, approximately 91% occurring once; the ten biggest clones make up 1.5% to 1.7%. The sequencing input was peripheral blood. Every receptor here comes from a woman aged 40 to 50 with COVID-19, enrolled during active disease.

The CDR3 is CAWSSGRVYSPLHF. CDR3 in DNA: TGTGCCTGGAGTTCGGGCAGGGTATACTCACCCCTCCACTTT. The chain has TRBV30 and TRBJ1-6, with a tentative D call TRBD1 (5 bases). Trimming removed 2 bases at V and 10 bases at J, with 15 bases between. The V gene's germline CDR1 is GTSNPN and CDR2 SVGIG (reference sequence). The CDR3 loop spans 14 amino acids.

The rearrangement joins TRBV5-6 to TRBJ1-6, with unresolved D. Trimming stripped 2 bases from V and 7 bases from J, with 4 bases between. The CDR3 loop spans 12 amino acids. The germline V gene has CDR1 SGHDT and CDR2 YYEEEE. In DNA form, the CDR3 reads TGTGCCAGCAGCTTCGTCAATTCACCCCTCCACTTT. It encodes CASSFVNSPLHF.

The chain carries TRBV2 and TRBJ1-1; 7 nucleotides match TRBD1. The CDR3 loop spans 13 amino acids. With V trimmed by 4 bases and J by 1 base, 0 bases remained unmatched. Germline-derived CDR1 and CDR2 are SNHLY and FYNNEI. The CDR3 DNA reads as TGTGCCAGCAGTGCAGGGGGGAACACTGAAGCTTTCTTT. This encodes CASSAGGNTEAFF.

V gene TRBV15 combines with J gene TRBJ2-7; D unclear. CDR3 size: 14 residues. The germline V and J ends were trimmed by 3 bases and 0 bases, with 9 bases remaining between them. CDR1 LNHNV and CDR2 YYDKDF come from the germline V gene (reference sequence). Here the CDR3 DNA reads TGTGCCACCAGCAGGGGCCTTGCCTCCTACGAGCAGTACTTC. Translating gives CATSRGLASYEQYF.

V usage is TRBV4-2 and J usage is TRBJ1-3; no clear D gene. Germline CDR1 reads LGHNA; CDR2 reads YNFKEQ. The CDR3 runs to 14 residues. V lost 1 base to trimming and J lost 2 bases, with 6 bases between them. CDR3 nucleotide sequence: TGTGCCAGCAGCCAAGTAGAGGCTGGAAACACCATATATTTT. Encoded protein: CASSQVEAGNTIYF.

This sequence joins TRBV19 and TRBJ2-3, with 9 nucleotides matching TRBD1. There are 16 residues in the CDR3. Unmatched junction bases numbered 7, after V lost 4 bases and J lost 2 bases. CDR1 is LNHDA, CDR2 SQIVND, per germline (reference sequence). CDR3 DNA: TGTGCCAGTAGTAAGGGACAGGGAACCCTCACAGATACGCAGTATTTT. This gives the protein CASSKGQGTLTDTQYF.